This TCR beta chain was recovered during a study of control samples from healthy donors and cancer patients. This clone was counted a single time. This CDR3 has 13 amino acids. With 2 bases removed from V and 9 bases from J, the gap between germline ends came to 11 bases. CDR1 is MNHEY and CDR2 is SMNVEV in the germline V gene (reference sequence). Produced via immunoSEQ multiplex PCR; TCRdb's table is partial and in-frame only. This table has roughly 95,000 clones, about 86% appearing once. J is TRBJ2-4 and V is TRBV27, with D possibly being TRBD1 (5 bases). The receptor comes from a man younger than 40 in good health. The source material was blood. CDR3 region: CASSLAVGAIQYF. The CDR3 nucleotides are TGTGCCAGCAGTTTAGCGGTAGGGGCCATTCAGTACTTC.